The 7 T cell receptor beta chains below come from one sample, sequenced in a study of identical twins. From the 5' RACE reads, TCRdb called clonotypes with MiXCR, one entry per CDR3 protein. In the table there are 1.5 million to 2 million distinct CDR3 sequences, less than 35% of which are singletons. The sequencing sample was made of cord blood. These TCRs come from a newborn girl in good health.

This clonotype occurred a few times. The chain carries TRBV11-3 and TRBJ2-3; D is uncertain. Germline lookup yields CDR1 SGHNT and CDR2 YENEEA. This CDR3 has 13 residues. With 5 bases removed from V and 4 bases from J, the gap between germline ends came to 10 bases. Here the CDR3 reads CASSPRQSDTQYF. The CDR3 coding sequence is TGTGCCAGCAGCCCCCGGCAGTCAGATACGCAGTATTTT.

This chain links TRBV28 with TRBJ2-3; D is undetermined. There are 16 residues in the CDR3. With 0 bases removed from V and 0 bases from J, the gap between germline ends came to 10 bases. The germline gives CDR1 MDHEN, CDR2 SYDVKM. CDR3 region: CASSLWGTASTDTQYF. DNA of the CDR3: TGTGCCAGCAGTTTATGGGGCACAGCTAGCACAGATACGCAGTATTTT.

The chain is built from TRBV20-1 and TRBJ1-2; tentative D call: TRBD1 (5 bases). V shed 0 bases and J shed 8 bases, with 16 bases lying between them. CDR1 is DFQATT and CDR2 is SNEGSKA in the germline V gene (reference sequence). This CDR3 is built from 14 residues. CDR3 loop: CSARDLRQGYGYTF. DNA for the CDR3: TGCAGTGCTAGAGATCTTAGGCAGGGTTACGGCTACACCTTC.

In this sample, this clonotype turned up a few times. The chain is built from TRBV29-1 and TRBJ2-1; TRBD2 is a possible D gene (6 bases). Germline CDR1 SQVTM, CDR2 ANQGSEA. Trimming shortened V by 4 bases and J by 3 bases, and 13 bases separated the two germline ends. The CDR3 runs 14 residues. In DNA, the CDR3 is TGCAGCGTTGCGGGGCGGGGCGACTACAATGAGCAGTTCTTC. Protein product: CSVAGRGDYNEQFF.

J is TRBJ2-5 and V is TRBV12-5; D remains ambiguous. There are 13 residues in the CDR3. The germline V gene encodes CDR1 LGHNT and CDR2 FRNRAP. The V end was cut by 6 bases, the J end by 5 bases, with 13 bases between. DNA of the CDR3: TGTGCTAGTGGCCCCGGTCTCAGGGAGACCCAGTACTTC. Translation: CASGPGLRETQYF.

This chain uses TRBV2 with TRBJ2-3; the D gene is possibly TRBD1 (8 bases). The V and J ends lost 3 bases and 4 bases respectively, with 14 bases between them. The CDR3 has 15 residues. The germline CDR1 and CDR2 sequences are SNHLY and FYNNEI. CDR3 amino acids: CASSDNRGRADTQYF. CDR3 bases: TGTGCCAGCAGTGATAACAGGGGGAGGGCAGATACGCAGTATTTT.

The CDR3 DNA is TGTGCCTGGAGCGTGTGGGCGACCTATGGCTACACCTTC. Its translation: CAWSVWATYGYTF. The chain combines TRBV30 with TRBJ1-2, with D hard to call. Germline assignment: CDR1 GTSNPN and CDR2 SVGIG (reference sequence). This CDR3 is built from 13 residues. V lost 3 bases and J lost 4, with 12 bases in between.